These 12 T cell receptor beta chains originate from one sample sequenced in a study of cytomegalovirus exposure and HLA in healthy donors. In the PCR, 60 Vbeta and 13 Jbeta primers were used. Clones were sequenced by immunoSEQ multiplex PCR, and TCRdb holds only the in-frame ones, with some missing. This repertoire shows roughly 130,000 clones, 60% to 85% found once; its top ten account for less than 2%. The sequenced sample consisted of PBMCs. The receptors were sampled from a man aged 40-55 years in good health and CMV-seronegative.

The rearrangement joins TRBV6-1 to TRBJ2-1; 10 nucleotides line up with TRBD2. CDR3 length equals 15 residues. Germline V gene data show CDR1 as MNHNS and CDR2 as SASEGT. The trim removed 4 bases at V and 6 bases at J, leaving 6 bases unmatched. CDR3 loop: CASSARLAGANEQFF. CDR3 nucleotides: TGTGCCAGCAGTGCCCGGCTAGCGGGAGCCAATGAGCAGTTCTTC.

This sequence joins TRBV2 and TRBJ2-7; 7 bases fit TRBD1. The CDR3 is 15 residues long. Per germline, CDR1 SNHLY and CDR2 FYNNEI. The V and J ends lost 4 bases and 0 bases, in that order; junction bases with no gene match: 6. CDR3 in amino acids: CASSGGTGVSYEQYF. Here the CDR3 DNA reads TGTGCCAGCAGTGGTGGTACAGGGGTCTCCTACGAGCAGTACTTC. The whole variable domain, remainder taken from reference TRBV2 and TRBJ2-7, is EPEVTQTPSHQVTQMGQEVILRCVPISNHLYFYWYRQILGQKVEFLVSFYNNEISEKSEIFDDQFSVERPDGSNFTLKIRSTKLEDSAMYFCASSGGTGVSYEQYFGPGTRLTVT.

The chain employs TRBV7-6 and TRBJ2-1, with 13 bases that match TRBD2. The CDR3 extends over 17 amino acids. V was clipped by 0 bases and J by 2 bases; unmatched bases: 1. CDR1 is SGHVS and CDR2 is FNYEAQ in the germline V gene. In nucleotides, the CDR3 is TGTGCCAGCAGCTTAGCGGGACTAGCGGGACCCTACAATGAGCAGTTCTTC. This translates into CASSLAGLAGPYNEQFF.

The V call is TRBV5-1, the J call TRBJ2-2, with D perhaps TRBD2 (6 bases). The CDR3 spans 15 residues. The V gene's germline CDR1 is SGHRS and CDR2 YFSETQ. Trimming removed 0 bases from V and 2 bases from J, with 8 bases in between. The CDR3 DNA is TGCGCCAGCAGCTTGGCGACTAGAAACACCGGGGAGCTGTTTTTT. Translated, it gives CASSLATRNTGELFF.

The rearrangement joins TRBV4-1 to TRBJ2-2; maybe TRBD2 (5 bases). CDR3 size: 13 residues. The V gene's germline CDR1 is MGHRA and CDR2 YSYEKL. V was cut by 3 bases and J by 5 bases, with 7 bases left in between. The CDR3: CASSHPGTGELFF. In nucleotides, the CDR3 is TGCGCCAGCAGCCACCCGGGGACCGGGGAGCTGTTTTTT.

This chain links TRBV11-2 with TRBJ2-3; 7 bases are a match to TRBD2. Germline-derived CDR1 and CDR2 are SGHAT and FQNNGV. The CDR3 has 13 amino acids. Trimming took 4 bases from V and 6 from J; bases not matched to a gene: 4. The CDR3 DNA is TGTGCCAGCAGCTCACATAGCGGGGATACGCAGTATTTT. It codes for CASSSHSGDTQYF.

This clone appeared once. The rearrangement links TRBV4-2 to TRBJ1-4; unclear D gene. This CDR3 is built from 17 residues. From germline, CDR1 is LGHNA and CDR2 YNFKEQ. The V end was cut by 0 bases, the J end by 8 bases, with 19 bases between. In DNA, the CDR3 is TGTGCCAGCAGCCAAGAAGCCCGTGACCCAGGTGGGGAAAAACTGTTTTTT. It yields the protein CASSQEARDPGGEKLFF.

The V call is TRBV28, the J call TRBJ2-3; 7 nucleotides match TRBD1. The CDR3 totals 15 residues. The J segment lost 4 bases and the V segment lost 3 bases, leaving 7 bases of the junction unmatched. CDR1 is MDHEN and CDR2 is SYDVKM in the germline V gene. The CDR3 nucleotides are TGTGCCAGCAGTTTTCGGGGCCAGGGGGCAGATACGCAGTATTTT. Protein product: CASSFRGQGADTQYF.

The V call is TRBV28, the J call TRBJ2-5; 10 bases align to TRBD2. The germline V gene encodes CDR1 MDHEN and CDR2 SYDVKM. The length of the CDR3 is 15 residues. V lost 5 bases and J lost 2; bases outside the gene matches: 5. CDR3 sequence reads: CASSGGTSAQETQYF. CDR3 bases: TGTGCCAGCAGTGGCGGGACTAGCGCACAAGAGACCCAGTACTTC.

The V call is TRBV7-2, the J call TRBJ2-5, with TRBD2 identical over 7 bases. After removal of 0 bases from V and 5 bases from J, the junction contained 3 bases not matched to a gene. The CDR3 has 14 residues. Germline V gives CDR1 SGHTA, CDR2 FQGNSA. The chain's CDR3 is CASSLAGRVETQYF. The CDR3 coding sequence is TGTGCCAGCAGCTTAGCAGGGAGGGTGGAGACCCAGTACTTC.

This clone was recorded a few times. The V call is TRBV4-3, the J call TRBJ2-7, with TRBD1 matching 8 bases. The germline V gene has CDR1 LGHNA and CDR2 YSLEER. Trimming took 2 bases from V and 4 from J; bases not matched to a gene: 7. The CDR3 runs to 15 residues. The CDR3 DNA is TGCGCCAGCAGCCAATCGCGCGGACAGGGTTACGAGCAGTACTTC. Its translation is CASSQSRGQGYEQYF.

With regard to this clone: Because the CDR3 is missing its conserved closing phenylalanine or tryptophan, this is likely a read error. The chain joins TRBV9 to TRBJ2-7, with 8 bases aligning to TRBD2. Trimming cost V 4 bases and J 3 bases; bases outside gene matches: 9. Looked up from germline, CDR1 is SGDLS and CDR2 is YYNGEE. The CDR3 runs 15 residues. As DNA, the CDR3 is TGTGCCAGCAGCTTGTCGTCGGGGGGGGTCTACGAGCAGTACCTC. Protein sequence: CASSLSSGGVYEQYL.